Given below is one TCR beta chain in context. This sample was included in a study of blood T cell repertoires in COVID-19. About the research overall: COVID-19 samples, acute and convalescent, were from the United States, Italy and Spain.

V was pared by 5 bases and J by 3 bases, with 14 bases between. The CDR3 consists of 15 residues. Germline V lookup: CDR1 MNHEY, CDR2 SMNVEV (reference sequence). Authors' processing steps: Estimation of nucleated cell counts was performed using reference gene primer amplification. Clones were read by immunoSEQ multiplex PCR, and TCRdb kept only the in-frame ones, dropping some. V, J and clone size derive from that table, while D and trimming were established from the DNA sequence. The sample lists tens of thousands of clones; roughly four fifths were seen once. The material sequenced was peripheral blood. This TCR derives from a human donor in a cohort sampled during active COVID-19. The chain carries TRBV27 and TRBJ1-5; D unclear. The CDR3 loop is CASSPDNRPNQPQHF. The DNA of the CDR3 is TGTGCCAGCAGTCCAGACAACCGCCCCAATCAGCCCCAGCATTTT.